A selection of T cell receptor beta chains follows, all from one sample in a study of blood T cells in healthy people across ages. TCRdb redid the calling of the 5' RACE reads with MiXCR, one entry per CDR3 protein. The repertoire has around 800,000 distinct CDR3 sequences, about 53% of them found once; the top ten carry roughly two fifths. The sample consisted of blood. The origin of the receptors is an elderly man in good health. The CDR3 runs from the conserved cysteine through the conserved F or W. Each record gives: D gene, clone size, J gene, V gene, CDR3 protein, CDR3 DNA. A D gene is named only where the DNA matches it firmly. Where a row states a size, it is once, few, many or the class of an expanded clone; other rows omit it.

NA,NA,TRBJ2-7,TRBV20-1,CSARDPGQTSYEQYF,TGCAGTGCTAGAGATCCCGGACAGACGTCCTACGAGCAGTACTTC
NA,NA,TRBJ2-7,TRBV9,CASSVEASSYEQYF,TGTGCCAGCAGCGTAGAGGCTAGCTCCTACGAGCAGTACTTC
NA,NA,TRBJ2-5,TRBV29-1,CSVLGAYQETQYF,TGCAGCGTCTTAGGCGCCTACCAAGAGACCCAGTACTTC
NA,NA,TRBJ1-5,TRBV20-1,CSASAPGSTNQPQHF,TGCAGTGCTAGTGCCCCCGGGAGCACAAATCAGCCCCAGCATTTT
NA,NA,TRBJ2-5,TRBV5-1,CASSLGLSQETQYF,TGCGCCAGCAGCTTGGGGCTTTCCCAAGAGACCCAGTACTTC
TRBD1,few,TRBJ2-5,TRBV13,CASSLGTGAGETQYF,TGTGCCAGCAGCTTAGGGACAGGGGCCGGAGAGACCCAGTACTTC
NA,NA,TRBJ2-7,TRBV6-1,CASSDPQGPAYEQYF,TGTGCCAGCAGTGACCCACAGGGCCCTGCCTACGAGCAGTACTTC
NA,NA,TRBJ2-7,TRBV29-1,CSVDAGPYEQYF,TGCAGCGTTGATGCGGGGCCCTACGAGCAGTACTTC
TRBD2,NA,TRBJ2-1,TRBV11-3,CASSPRVASGRNTYNEQFF,TGTGCCAGCAGCCCCCGCGTGGCTAGCGGGAGGAATACGTACAATGAGCAGTTCTTC
TRBD2,few,TRBJ2-5,TRBV12-3/TRBV12-4,CASRQTSAQTQYF,TGTGCCAGCAGACAGACTAGCGCGCAGACCCAGTACTTC
TRBD2,NA,TRBJ2-3,TRBV9,CASSVALAGGFLSTDTQYF,TGTGCCAGCAGCGTAGCCCTAGCGGGAGGGTTTCTCAGCACAGATACGCAGTATTTT
NA,NA,TRBJ2-3,TRBV7-2,CASSFQPSTDTQYF,TGTGCCAGCAGCTTCCAGCCTAGCACAGATACGCAGTATTTT
NA,NA,TRBJ2-5,TRBV5-5,CASSPRAGWTQYF,TGTGCCAGCAGCCCCCGGGCAGGGTGGACCCAGTACTTC
TRBD1,NA,TRBJ2-1,TRBV18,CASSPRDRVDNEQFF,TGTGCCAGCTCACCCCGGGACAGGGTGGACAATGAGCAGTTCTTC
NA,few,TRBJ1-2,TRBV18,CASSPQTEAGYGYTF,TGTGCCAGCTCACCACAGACGGAGGCCGGCTATGGCTACACCTTC
TRBD1,NA,TRBJ2-1,TRBV9,CASSVAGTGFSGEQFF,TGTGCCAGCAGCGTGGCCGGGACAGGGTTTTCGGGTGAGCAGTTCTTC
TRBD2,NA,TRBJ2-3,TRBV6-6,CASSYAGGDRYAYF,TGTGCCAGCAGTTACGCGGGAGGGGACAGATACGCGTATTTT
NA,NA,TRBJ2-5,TRBV18,CASSLVKGSETQYF,TGTGCCAGCTCACTAGTTAAAGGCTCAGAGACCCAGTACTTC
TRBD2,NA,TRBJ2-1,TRBV5-5,CASTKLAGVYNEQFF,TGTGCCAGCACCAAACTAGCGGGAGTATACAATGAGCAGTTCTTC
NA,NA,TRBJ2-1,TRBV2,CASRRDSNEQFF,TGTGCCAGCAGGCGGGACTCCAATGAGCAGTTCTTC
NA,NA,TRBJ2-5,TRBV29-1,CSVEEMWTPQETQYF,TGCAGCGTTGAAGAAATGTGGACTCCCCAAGAGACCCAGTACTTC
TRBD1,NA,TRBJ2-5,TRBV29-1,CSVSDRDQETQYF,TGCAGCGTGTCGGACAGGGATCAAGAGACCCAGTACTTC
NA,NA,TRBJ1-2,TRBV6-5,CASSRTVSTYGYTF,TGTGCCAGCAGTCGGACAGTTTCGACCTATGGCTACACCTTC
TRBD2,NA,TRBJ2-3,TRBV4-2,CASSPGTSTYF,TGTGCCAGCAGCCCCGGGACTAGCACGTATTTT
NA,few,TRBJ2-3,TRBV29-1,CSVTGQRSTDTQYF,TGCAGCGTTACTGGACAGAGGAGCACAGATACGCAGTATTTT
TRBD2,NA,TRBJ2-1,TRBV10-3,CAISEPGLARYNEQFF,TGTGCCATCAGTGAACCGGGACTAGCGAGGTACAATGAGCAGTTCTTC
TRBD1,few,TRBJ2-2,TRBV5-1,CASSLLGQGDTGELFF,TGCGCCAGCAGCTTGTTGGGACAGGGAGACACCGGGGAGCTGTTTTTT
TRBD2,few,TRBJ2-1,TRBV6-1,CASSPGETSGFVNEQFF,TGTGCCAGCTCCCCAGGGGAGACTAGCGGTTTTGTCAATGAGCAGTTCTTC
NA,NA,TRBJ2-4,TRBV20-1,CSASELTLAKNIQYF,TGCAGTGCGAGTGAACTCACGTTAGCCAAAAACATTCAGTACTTC
NA,NA,TRBJ2-1,TRBV21-1,CASSNGRLAGGEQFF,TGTGCCAGCAGCAATGGTAGGCTAGCGGGAGGGGAGCAGTTCTTC
NA,NA,TRBJ1-2,TRBV27,CASSSLRGDYTF,TGTGCCAGCAGTTCGCTCAGGGGTGACTACACCTTC
TRBD2,NA,TRBJ2-5,TRBV11-2,CASSFRLRLAEGETQYF,TGTGCCAGCAGCTTTCGCCTTCGGCTAGCGGAGGGAGAGACCCAGTACTTC
TRBD1,NA,TRBJ2-6,TRBV7-2,CASSSGGQGYSGANVLTF,TGTGCCAGCAGCTCTGGAGGACAGGGTTACTCTGGGGCCAACGTCCTGACTTTC
NA,NA,TRBJ2-7,TRBV2,CASSETGAPYEQYF,TGTGCCAGCAGTGAAACGGGGGCCCCCTACGAGCAGTACTTC
NA,NA,TRBJ2-1,TRBV20-1,CSAERGVYNEQFF,TGCAGTGCCGAAAGAGGGGTCTACAATGAGCAGTTCTTC
TRBD2,NA,TRBJ2-4,TRBV6-1,CASSGLAGGTNIQYF,TGTGCCAGCAGTGGACTAGCGGGAGGTACAAACATTCAGTACTTC
TRBD2,once,TRBJ2-7,TRBV11-2,CASSLAGGLFEQYF,TGTGCCAGCAGCTTGGCGGGAGGGCTATTCGAGCAGTACTTC
TRBD1,NA,TRBJ1-2,TRBV12-3/TRBV12-4,CASSDGTGGGYGYTF,TGTGCCAGCAGCGATGGGACAGGGGGGGGCTATGGCTACACCTTC
NA,NA,TRBJ1-4,TRBV29-1,CSVEVGATNEKLFF,TGCAGCGTTGAAGTGGGTGCAACTAATGAAAAACTGTTTTTT
TRBD2,NA,TRBJ2-1,TRBV29-1,CSVLPGLVENNEQFF,TGCAGCGTGTTGCCGGGACTAGTCGAAAACAATGAGCAGTTCTTC
TRBD2,NA,TRBJ2-7,TRBV27,CASRPRGGSTEQYF,TGTGCCAGCAGACCGCGGGGGGGATCCACCGAGCAGTACTTC
TRBD2,NA,TRBJ2-7,TRBV6-1,CASRLTSIYEQYF,TGTGCCAGCAGGCTGACTAGCATCTACGAGCAGTACTTC
TRBD1,NA,TRBJ1-1,TRBV16,CASSLPPGQASPEAFF,TGTGCCAGCAGCCTGCCACCGGGACAGGCGTCCCCTGAAGCTTTCTTT
TRBD1,NA,TRBJ1-2,TRBV27,CASSPRDRGTYGYTF,TGTGCCAGCAGCCCTCGGGACAGGGGCACTTATGGCTACACCTTC
NA,NA,TRBJ2-3,TRBV28,CASARRLGDTQYF,TGTGCCAGTGCGCGCCGGCTCGGAGATACGCAGTATTTT
NA,few,TRBJ1-2,TRBV27,CASSSGGHYGYTF,TGTGCCAGCAGCTCCGGGGGGCATTATGGCTACACCTTC
NA,NA,TRBJ1-4,TRBV12-3/TRBV12-4,CASSARWPLEKLFF,TGTGCCAGCAGCGCCAGGTGGCCACTTGAAAAACTGTTTTTT
TRBD1,few,TRBJ1-1,TRBV15,CATSRGQGIEAFF,TGTGCCACCAGCAGAGGACAGGGAATAGAAGCTTTCTTT
NA,NA,TRBJ2-7,TRBV3-1,CASSQANSGTYEQYF,TGTGCCAGCAGCCAAGCCAATAGCGGAACGTACGAGCAGTACTTC
NA,few,TRBJ2-5,TRBV20-1,CSARTGPTQYF,TGCAGTGCTAGAACCGGTCCGACCCAGTACTTC
NA,NA,TRBJ2-6,TRBV7-9,CASSLRPGVTGANVLTF,TGTGCCAGCAGCCTCAGGCCAGGTGTCACTGGGGCCAACGTCCTGACTTTC
NA,few,TRBJ2-7,TRBV4-2,CASSQGSGFGYEQYF,TGTGCCAGCAGCCAAGGGTCGGGGTTTGGCTACGAGCAGTACTTC
NA,NA,TRBJ2-1,TRBV20-1,CSARDDKAPYNEQFF,TGCAGTGCTAGAGATGATAAAGCGCCCTACAATGAGCAGTTCTTC